Each of the 9 T cell receptor beta chains below was sequenced from the same sample in a study of tumor and adjacent non-tumor tissue in lung cancer. RNA was extracted from bulk tissue without any cell sorting. TCRbeta libraries were built with three rounds of nested PCR, modified from ARM-PCR. Using its own MiXCR run on the multiplex PCR reads, TCRdb lists one record per CDR3 protein. The sample has some 200,000 distinct CDR3 sequences; less than 80% are singletons. Source material: lung tumor tissue. Source of these receptors: a man aged 55-75 years with non-small cell lung cancer.

As concerns this clonotype: This clone may be a read error of a much larger clone one base away. Here the CDR3 omits its conserved ending phenylalanine or tryptophan, so a read error is the likely source. The V and J genes are TRBV20-1 and TRBJ2-3, with D possibly TRBD2 on 5 matching bases. With 6 bases removed from V and 0 bases from J, the gap between germline ends came to 10 bases. This CDR3 is built from 13 residues. Germline loops: CDR1 DFQATT, CDR2 SNEGSKA (reference sequence). The CDR3 spells CSAMDFSTDTQYL. The CDR3 nucleotides read TGCAGTGCGATGGACTTCAGCACAGATACGCAGTATTTA.

This clonotype was seen at least ten times. The chain recombines TRBV6-6 with TRBJ2-7; D is uncertain. The CDR3 is made up of 15 amino acids. V was cut by 0 bases and J by 0 bases, with 9 bases left in between. CDR1 is MNHNY and CDR2 is SVGAGI in the germline V gene (reference sequence). CDR3 DNA sequence: TGTGCCAGCAGTTACTCGACGTTGAGCTCCTACGAGCAGTACTTC. This gives the protein CASSYSTLSSYEQYF.

Remarks on this clonotype: A single base separates this from a much larger clone, so it may be a read error. The V gene is TRBV10-2, the J gene TRBJ1-2; D gene ambiguous. The CDR3 contains 15 residues. Looked up from germline, CDR1 is WSHSY and CDR2 is SAAADI. V was trimmed by 0 bases and J by 2 bases, leaving 10 bases between them. The CDR3 here is CASSESSLGNYGYTF. CDR3 nucleotide sequence: TGCGCCAGCAGTGAGTCGAGCCTGGGAAACTATGGCTACACCTTC.

This chain joins TRBV28 and TRBJ2-5; TRBD2 matches 8 bases. Trimming at V came to 2 bases and at J to 2 bases, leaving 16 bases not matched to a gene. This CDR3 is built from 19 residues. CDR1 MDHEN and CDR2 SYDVKM come from the germline V gene. CDR3 in DNA: TGTGCCAGCAGTTTAGGAGGGCCTCGAGCGGGAGTGGGGCAAGAGACCCAGTACTTC. Translating gives CASSLGGPRAGVGQETQYF.

A remark on this clonotype: A clone one base away is much larger, so this may be a read error. The chain links TRBV20-1 to TRBJ1-2; D is unresolved. V lost 1 base, J lost 1 base, and 10 bases lay in between. The CDR3 is 14 amino acids. Germline V gives CDR1 DFQATT, CDR2 SNEGSKA (reference sequence). This chain's CDR3 is CSARAGYVNYGYTF. The CDR3 coding sequence is TGCAGTGCTAGAGCCGGGTATGTTAACTATGGCTACACCTTC.

This chain connects TRBV4-3 to TRBJ1-4; 9 bases agree with TRBD1. V trimming: 2 bases; J trimming: 6 bases; junction bases outside the gene matches: 4. The CDR3 totals 15 residues. Germline V CDR1 and CDR2: LGHNA, YSLEER. The CDR3 region is CASSQTTGGYEKLFF. The CDR3, as DNA: TGCGCCAGCAGCCAAACGACAGGGGGATATGAAAAACTGTTTTTT.

As concerns this clonotype: Being one base from a much bigger clone, this may be a read error. This is likely a read error, given that the CDR3 carries no conserved phenylalanine or tryptophan at its end. This chain uses TRBV6-6 with TRBJ1-1, with TRBD1 matching over 7 bases. CDR1 MNHNY and CDR2 SVGAGI come from the germline V gene (reference sequence). This CDR3 comprises 14 residues. Trimming at V came to 7 bases and at J to 0 bases, leaving 5 bases not matched to a gene. The CDR3, as DNA: TGTGCCAGCACCGAGGGACAGATGAACACTGAAGCTTTCTCT. Amino acids: CASTEGQMNTEAFS.

There are many counts of this clonotype. J is TRBJ2-5 and V is TRBV12-3 or TRBV12-4; 9 bases map to TRBD2. The CDR3 runs 16 residues. After removal of 1 base from V and 0 bases from J, the junction contained 3 bases not matched to a gene. The CDR3 here is CASSLGSGGYQETQYF. CDR3 nucleotide sequence: TGTGCCAGCAGTTTAGGGAGCGGGGGGTACCAAGAGACCCAGTACTTC.

With respect to this clonotype: At one end, the junction sequence differs from germline, possibly due to a read error. The CDR3 spells CVSSQDWARLAGRTYYNERFF. CDR3 in DNA: TGCGTCAGTAGCCAAGATTGGGCACGACTAGCGGGTAGGACCTACTACAATGAGCGGTTCTTC. The chain carries TRBV4-3 and TRBJ2-1, with 10 bases matching TRBD2. The germline V gene has CDR1 LGHNA and CDR2 YSLEER. The CDR3 spans 21 residues.